This T cell receptor (beta chain) was recovered during a study of cytomegalovirus exposure and HLA in healthy donors. Findings of the study overall: Per published accounts, TCR beta sequences correctly predicted the HLA-A and HLA-B alleles of most subjects. The authors later found most CMV-associated TCR beta chains appeared HLA-restricted. Donors belonging to an Asian-associated ancestry cluster reportedly showed fewer N-insertions in productive TCRs than the approximately 700-donor mean, according to what a later analysis found.

Donors sampled were nominally healthy, though unrecorded immune exposures were likely. V was trimmed by 0 bases and J by 8 bases, leaving 8 bases between them. CDR1 is GTSNPN and CDR2 is SVGIG in the germline V gene (reference sequence). The CDR3 contains 12 residues. Amplification used 60 Vbeta primers and 13 Jbeta primers. The method was immunoSEQ multiplex PCR; TCRdb's version includes in-frame clones alone and lacks a portion of them. The table records a few hundred thousand clones, about 80% of them present only once. In the case of this clone: Its antigen remains unidentified.

The chain uses TRBV30 and TRBJ2-1; a weak D match, TRBD2 (5 bases). This clonotype was sampled from a girl aged 2 to 10 in good health and CMV-seronegative. Sequencing used PBMCs. The CDR3 here is CAWSVLGHEQFF. The DNA for the CDR3 is TGTGCCTGGAGTGTACTAGGTCATGAGCAGTTCTTC.